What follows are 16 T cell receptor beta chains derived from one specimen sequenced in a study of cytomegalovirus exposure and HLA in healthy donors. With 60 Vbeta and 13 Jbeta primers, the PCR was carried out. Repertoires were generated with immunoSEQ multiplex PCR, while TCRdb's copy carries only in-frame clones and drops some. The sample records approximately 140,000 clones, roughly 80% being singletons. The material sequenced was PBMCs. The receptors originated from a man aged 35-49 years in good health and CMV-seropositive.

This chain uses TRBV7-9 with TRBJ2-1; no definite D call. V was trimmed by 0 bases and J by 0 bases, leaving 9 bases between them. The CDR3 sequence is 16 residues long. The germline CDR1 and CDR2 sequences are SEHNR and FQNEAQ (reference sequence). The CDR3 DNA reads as TGTGCCAGCAGCTTAGCCCCCGTCTACTCCTACAATGAGCAGTTCTTC. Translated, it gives CASSLAPVYSYNEQFF.

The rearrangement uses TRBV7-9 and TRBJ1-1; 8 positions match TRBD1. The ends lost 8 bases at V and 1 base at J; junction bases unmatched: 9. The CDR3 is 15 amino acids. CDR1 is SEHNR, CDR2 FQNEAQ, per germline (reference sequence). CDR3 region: CASGRQTGGNTEAFF. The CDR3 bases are TGTGCCAGCGGACGCCAAACAGGGGGGAACACTGAAGCTTTCTTT.

Here the CDR3 DNA reads TGTGCCTGGACTGGGGGGAGGGCCTACGAGCAGTACTTC. It translates to CAWTGGRAYEQYF. V and J are TRBV30 and TRBJ2-7, with 7 bases that match TRBD2. Germline V gene data show CDR1 as GTSNPN and CDR2 as SVGIG (reference sequence). With 4 bases clipped from V and 2 bases from J, the junction kept 5 bases outside the gene matches. This CDR3 is 13 amino acids long.

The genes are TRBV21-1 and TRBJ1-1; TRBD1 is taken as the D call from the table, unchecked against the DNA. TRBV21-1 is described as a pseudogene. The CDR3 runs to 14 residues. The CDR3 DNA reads TGTGCCAGCATATCAGGGGGCATGAACACTGAAGCTTTCTTT. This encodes CASISGGMNTEAFF.

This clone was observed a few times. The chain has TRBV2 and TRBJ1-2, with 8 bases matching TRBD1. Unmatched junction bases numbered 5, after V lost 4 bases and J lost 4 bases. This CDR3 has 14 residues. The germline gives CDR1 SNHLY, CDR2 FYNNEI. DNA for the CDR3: TGTGCCAGCAGTGGGACAGGGTATACCTATGGCTACACCTTC. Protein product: CASSGTGYTYGYTF.

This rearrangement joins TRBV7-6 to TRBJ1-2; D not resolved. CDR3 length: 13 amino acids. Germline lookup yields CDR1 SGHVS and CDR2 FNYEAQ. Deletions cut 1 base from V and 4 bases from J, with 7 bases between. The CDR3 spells CASSLGSIYGYTF. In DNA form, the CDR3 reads TGTGCCAGCAGCTTAGGGAGTATCTATGGCTACACCTTC. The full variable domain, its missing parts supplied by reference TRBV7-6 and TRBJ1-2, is GAGVSQSPRYKVTKRGQDVALRCDPISGHVSLYWYRQALGQGPEFLTYFNYEAQQDKSGLPNDRFSAERPEGSISTLTIQRTEQRDSAMYRCASSLGSIYGYTFGSGTRLTVV.

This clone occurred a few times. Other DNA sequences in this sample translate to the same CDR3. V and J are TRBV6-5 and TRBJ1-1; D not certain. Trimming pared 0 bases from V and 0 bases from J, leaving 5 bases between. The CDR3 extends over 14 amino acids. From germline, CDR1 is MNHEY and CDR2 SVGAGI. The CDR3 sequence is CASSYSRVNTEAFF. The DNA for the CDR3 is TGTGCCAGCAGTTACTCGAGGGTGAACACTGAAGCTTTCTTT.

CDR3: CASSFGTGDYEQYF. The CDR3 DNA reads TGTGCCAGCAGTTTCGGAACGGGTGACTACGAGCAGTACTTC. This chain joins TRBV27 and TRBJ2-7; D remains unclear. The V end lost 3 bases, the J end lost 3 bases, and 12 bases lay between the germline ends. Germline V gene sequence: CDR1 MNHEY, CDR2 SMNVEV (reference sequence). This CDR3 spans 14 amino acids.

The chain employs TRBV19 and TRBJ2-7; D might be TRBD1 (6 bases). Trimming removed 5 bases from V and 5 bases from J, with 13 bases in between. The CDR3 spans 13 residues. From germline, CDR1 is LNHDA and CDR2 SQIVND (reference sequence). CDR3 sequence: CASSRQVVDEQYF. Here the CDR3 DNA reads TGTGCCAGTAGTCGACAGGTTGTCGACGAGCAGTACTTC.

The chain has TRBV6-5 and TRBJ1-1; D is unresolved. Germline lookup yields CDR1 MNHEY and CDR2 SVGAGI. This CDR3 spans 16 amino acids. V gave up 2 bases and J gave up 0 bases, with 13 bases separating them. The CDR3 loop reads CASSYVASGMNTEAFF. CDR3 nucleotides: TGTGCCAGCAGTTACGTAGCTTCGGGGATGAACACTGAAGCTTTCTTT.

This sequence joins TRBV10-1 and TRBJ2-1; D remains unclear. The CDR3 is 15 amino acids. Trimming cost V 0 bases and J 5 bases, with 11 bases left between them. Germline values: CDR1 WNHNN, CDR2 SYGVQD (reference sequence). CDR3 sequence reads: CASSESVMENNEQFF. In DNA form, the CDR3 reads TGCGCCAGCAGTGAGTCTGTGATGGAGAACAATGAGCAGTTCTTC.

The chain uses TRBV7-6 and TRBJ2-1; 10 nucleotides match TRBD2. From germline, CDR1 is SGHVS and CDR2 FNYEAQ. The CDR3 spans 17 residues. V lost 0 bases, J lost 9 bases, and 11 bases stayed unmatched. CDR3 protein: CASSLAVSGRAETEQFF. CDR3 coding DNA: TGTGCCAGCAGCTTAGCTGTCAGCGGGAGGGCCGAGACTGAGCAGTTCTTC.

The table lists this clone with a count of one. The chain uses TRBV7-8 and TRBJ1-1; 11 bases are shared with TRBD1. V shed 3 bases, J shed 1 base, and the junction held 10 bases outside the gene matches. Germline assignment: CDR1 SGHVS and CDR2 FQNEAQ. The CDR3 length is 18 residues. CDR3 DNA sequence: TGTGCCAGCAGCTTCCGGACAGGGGGCGCATCGGCGAACACTGAAGCTTTCTTT. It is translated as CASSFRTGGASANTEAFF.

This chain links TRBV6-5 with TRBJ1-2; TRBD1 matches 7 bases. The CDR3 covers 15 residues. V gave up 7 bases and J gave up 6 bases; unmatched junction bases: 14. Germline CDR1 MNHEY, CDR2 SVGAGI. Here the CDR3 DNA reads TGTGCCAGCATTAAGACAGGGAGAGGGCCCCATGGCTACACCTTC. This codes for CASIKTGRGPHGYTF.

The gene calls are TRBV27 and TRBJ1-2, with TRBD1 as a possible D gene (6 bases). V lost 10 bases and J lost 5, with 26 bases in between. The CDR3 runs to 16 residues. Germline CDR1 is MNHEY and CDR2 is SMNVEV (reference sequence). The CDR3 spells CATKRGGASLLYGYTF. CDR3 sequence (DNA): TGTGCCACAAAAAGGGGGGGGGCAAGCCTACTATATGGCTACACCTTC.

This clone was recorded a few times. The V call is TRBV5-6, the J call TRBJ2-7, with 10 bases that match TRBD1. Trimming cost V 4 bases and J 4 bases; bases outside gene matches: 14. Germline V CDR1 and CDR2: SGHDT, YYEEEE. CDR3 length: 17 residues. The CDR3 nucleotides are TGTGCCAGCAGCAAACGGAGGACAGGGGGGGGTGGATACGAGCAGTACTTC. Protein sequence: CASSKRRTGGGGYEQYF.